Below, 24 T cell receptor beta chains from the same sample are listed, as sequenced in a study of cytomegalovirus exposure and HLA in healthy donors. The PCR had 60 Vbeta and 13 Jbeta primers. TCRdb keeps only in-frame clones here, not all; method: immunoSEQ multiplex PCR. The sample contains about 230,000 clones, around 83% of which appear only once. Sequencing was carried out using PBMCs. These TCRs come from a girl aged 2 to 9 in good health and CMV-seronegative.

The chain employs TRBV7-8 and TRBJ1-1; maybe TRBD1 (5 bases). Trimming pared 3 bases from V and 1 base from J, leaving 6 bases between. CDR3 size: 13 residues. The germline gives CDR1 SGHVS, CDR2 FQNEAQ. The CDR3 DNA is TGTGCCAGCAGCTTGGACAAGAACACTGAAGCTTTCTTT. This gives the protein CASSLDKNTEAFF.

In this sample, this clone turned up a few times. V is TRBV23-1 and J is TRBJ1-2; D unresolved. TRBV23-1 is assigned to the ORF class and has an uncertain function. CDR3 size: 20 residues. The V and J ends lost 4 bases and 9 bases respectively, with 36 bases between them. This CDR3 is CASSPTDDHSYTKRAPCYTF. CDR3 in DNA: TGCGCCAGCAGTCCTACAGACGATCATAGTTACACCAAGAGAGCCCCTTGCTACACCTTC.

This chain links TRBV29-1 with TRBJ2-5; 7 bases map to TRBD1. Germline lookup yields CDR1 SQVTM and CDR2 ANQGSEA. The CDR3 has 14 residues. V was pared by 3 bases and J by 4 bases, with 8 bases of the junction left unmatched. Written as DNA, the CDR3 is TGCAGCGTTGACCCGACAGGGTTGGGAGAGACCCAGTACTTC. Protein product: CSVDPTGLGETQYF.

The chain is built from TRBV9 and TRBJ1-2, with a tentative D call TRBD1 (5 bases). This CDR3 has 12 amino acids. V lost 4 bases and J lost 6, with 10 bases in between. Germline CDR1 SGDLS, CDR2 YYNGEE. The CDR3 bases are TGTGCCAGCAGCTTCCCCAGGGATGGCTACACCTTC. Amino acids: CASSFPRDGYTF.

The chain uses TRBV6-1 and TRBJ1-2; D perhaps matches TRBD1 (5 bases). CDR3 length: 15 amino acids. Trimming stripped 5 bases from V and 0 bases from J, with 13 bases between. Germline CDR1 reads MNHNS; CDR2 reads SASEGT. CDR3 amino acids: CASSPRQDTNYGYTF. CDR3 DNA: TGTGCCAGCAGTCCGAGGCAGGACACTAACTATGGCTACACCTTC.

The V and J genes are TRBV7-9 and TRBJ2-7; D unresolved. Germline V gives CDR1 SEHNR, CDR2 FQNEAQ (reference sequence). Trimming pared 5 bases from V and 3 bases from J, leaving 11 bases between. CDR3 size: 13 residues. The CDR3 DNA sequence: TGTGCCAGCAGCCCCTTAGCTGACTACGAGCAGTACTTC. Amino acids: CASSPLADYEQYF. Full variable domain (missing parts from reference TRBV7-9 and TRBJ2-7): DTGVSQNPRHKITKRGQNVTFRCDPISEHNRLYWYRQTLGQGPEFLTYFQNEAQLEKSRLLSDRFSAERPKGSFSTLEIQRTEQGDSAMYLCASSPLADYEQYFGPGTRLTVT.

V and J are TRBV6-6 and TRBJ2-5, with D maybe TRBD1 (5 bases). The ends were cut back, 0 bases at V and 1 base at J, with 9 bases in the middle. This CDR3 spans 15 amino acids. Germline values: CDR1 MNHNY, CDR2 SVGAGI (reference sequence). The CDR3, as DNA: TGTGCCAGCAGTTACTCGAGTACAGGCCAAGAGACCCAGTACTTC. Protein: CASSYSSTGQETQYF.

The CDR3 sequence is CASSYRGRVMDEQFF. The DNA of the CDR3 is TGTGCCAGCAGCTACAGGGGGCGCGTGATGGATGAGCAGTTCTTC. The J gene is TRBJ2-1, the V gene TRBV7-3, with 9 bases lining up with TRBD1. V trimming: 4 bases; J trimming: 8 bases; junction bases outside the gene matches: 9. The CDR3 sequence is 15 residues long. Looked up from germline, CDR1 is SGHTA and CDR2 is FQGTGA.

The chain has TRBV5-4 and TRBJ1-2; D not resolved. Per germline, CDR1 SGHNT and CDR2 YYREEE (reference sequence). The CDR3 consists of 13 residues. The V end was cut by 5 bases, the J end by 2 bases, with 10 bases between. DNA of the CDR3: TGTGCCAGCAGATCCGTCGAGAACTATGGCTACACCTTC. Encoded protein: CASRSVENYGYTF.

The CDR3 sequence: CASSATSGGNNEQFF. CDR3 in DNA: TGTGCCAGCAGTGCCACTAGCGGGGGAAACAATGAGCAGTTCTTC. The J gene is TRBJ2-1, the V gene TRBV2, with TRBD2 matching over 11 bases. The germline gives CDR1 SNHLY, CDR2 FYNNEI. The CDR3 totals 15 residues. V shed 4 bases, J shed 5 bases, and the junction held 4 bases outside the gene matches.

The chain uses TRBV5-1 and TRBJ2-3, with 8 positions matching TRBD1. Germline V lookup: CDR1 SGHRS, CDR2 YFSETQ. The CDR3 is made up of 15 amino acids. V lost 0 bases and J lost 5; bases outside the gene matches: 5. Here the CDR3 reads CASSLVYRGEDTQYF. For the CDR3, the DNA is TGCGCCAGCAGCTTGGTGTACAGGGGGGAAGATACGCAGTATTTT. The full variable domain, in which reference TRBV5-1 and TRBJ2-3 provide the parts outside the CDR3, is KAGVTQTPRYLIKTRGQQVTLSCSPISGHRSVSWYQQTPGQGLQFLFEYFSETQRNKGNFPGRFSGRQFSNSRSEMNVSTLELGDSALYLCASSLVYRGEDTQYFGPGTRLTVL.

This chain links TRBV10-1 with TRBJ2-1, with 7 bases matching TRBD2. Trimming removed 3 bases from V and 9 bases from J; junction bases left unmatched: 8. CDR3 length equals 14 residues. CDR1 and CDR2 from the germline V gene are WNHNN and SYGVQD (reference sequence). Here the CDR3 DNA reads TGCGCCAGCAGTGAACGCCGGGGGGAGCGTGAGCAGTTCTTC. This sequence encodes CASSERRGEREQFF.

This chain uses TRBV6-6 with TRBJ2-7, with D tentatively TRBD2 (6 bases). Germline CDR1 is MNHNY and CDR2 is SVGAGI (reference sequence). V lost 0 bases to trimming and J lost 4 bases, with 13 bases between them. The CDR3 sequence is 15 residues long. The chain's CDR3 is CASSYSLAASYEQYF. CDR3 DNA: TGTGCCAGCAGTTACTCGTTAGCGGCCAGTTACGAGCAGTACTTC.

This sequence joins TRBV6-5 and TRBJ1-3; TRBD1 matches at 9 bases. Trimming at V came to 6 bases and at J to 6 bases, leaving 9 bases not matched to a gene. Germline V CDR1 and CDR2: MNHEY, SVGAGI. There are 15 residues in the CDR3. CDR3 protein: CASSRGQGLENTIYF. CDR3 sequence (DNA): TGTGCCAGCAGCCGGGGACAGGGCCTGGAAAACACCATATATTTT.

Notes on this clone: Other DNA sequences within the sample encode an identical CDR3. The rearrangement uses TRBV7-8 and TRBJ1-5, with a weak D call TRBD1 (6 bases). Trimming left V 4 bases short and J 4 bases short, with 8 bases between. Germline CDR1 reads SGHVS; CDR2 reads FQNEAQ. This CDR3 contains 13 residues. The CDR3 nucleotides read TGTGCCAGCAGCTCCCAGGGGAATCAGCCCCAGCATTTT. This codes for CASSSQGNQPQHF.

V and J are TRBV5-1 and TRBJ2-1; D remains ambiguous. V lost 0 bases and J lost 9, with 7 bases in between. Germline CDR1 and CDR2: SGHRS and YFSETQ. The CDR3 is made up of 12 amino acids. CDR3 protein: CASSLVTGEQFF. CDR3 coding DNA: TGCGCCAGCAGCTTGGTAACTGGTGAGCAGTTCTTC. Looking up the rest from reference TRBV5-1 and TRBJ2-1 gives the full variable domain: KAGVTQTPRYLIKTRGQQVTLSCSPISGHRSVSWYQQTPGQGLQFLFEYFSETQRNKGNFPGRFSGRQFSNSRSEMNVSTLELGDSALYLCASSLVTGEQFFGPGTRLTVL.

This chain links TRBV6-1 with TRBJ1-5; D is unclear. V lost 4 bases and J 2 bases, leaving 15 bases between the germline ends. The CDR3 is 16 amino acids. In germline, CDR1 is MNHNS, CDR2 SASEGT. DNA of the CDR3: TGTGCCAGCAGTGCTCGGACTATTCTAGGCAATCAGCCCCAGCATTTT. This translates into CASSARTILGNQPQHF.

V usage is TRBV11-2 and J usage is TRBJ1-5, with a possible D match to TRBD1 (5 bases). V lost 2 bases and J 6 bases, leaving 14 bases between the germline ends. CDR3 size: 15 residues. CDR1 is SGHAT, CDR2 FQNNGV, per germline. As DNA, the CDR3 is TGTGCCAGCAGCTTAAACGGCGGGGGGTTTCAGCCCCAGCATTTT. Its protein product is CASSLNGGGFQPQHF.

The chain joins TRBV14 to TRBJ2-5; 9 bases are shared with TRBD1. V was pared by 3 bases and J by 5 bases, with 7 bases of the junction left unmatched. CDR1 SGHDN and CDR2 FVKESK come from the germline V gene. This CDR3 is built from 15 residues. For the CDR3, the DNA is TGTGCCAGCAGCCACCGGGACAGGGTCGGCGAGACCCAGTACTTC. It encodes CASSHRDRVGETQYF.

CDR3 nucleotides: TGCGCCAGCAGCTTAAGCGGGGGGTCCACCGGGGAGCTGTTTTTT. Its protein is CASSLSGGSTGELFF. This chain uses TRBV5-1 with TRBJ2-2, with 9 bases identical to TRBD2. Germline-derived CDR1 and CDR2 are SGHRS and YFSETQ. With 2 bases clipped from V and 4 bases from J, the junction kept 3 bases outside the gene matches. This CDR3 has 15 amino acids. Variable domain in full (rest from reference TRBV5-1 and TRBJ2-2): KAGVTQTPRYLIKTRGQQVTLSCSPISGHRSVSWYQQTPGQGLQFLFEYFSETQRNKGNFPGRFSGRQFSNSRSEMNVSTLELGDSALYLCASSLSGGSTGELFFGEGSRLTVL.

V usage is TRBV11-2 and J usage is TRBJ2-7; maybe TRBD1 (6 bases). CDR1 SGHAT and CDR2 FQNNGV come from the germline V gene. Trimming removed 5 bases from V and 4 bases from J, with 24 bases in between. This CDR3 comprises 17 residues. This CDR3 reads CASSERTVGIGLYEQYF. Here the CDR3 DNA reads TGTGCCAGCAGCGAGAGGACAGTCGGGATCGGGTTATACGAGCAGTACTTC. Combining the CDR3 with reference TRBV11-2 and TRBJ2-7 gives the whole variable domain EAGVAQSPRYKIIEKRQSVAFWCNPISGHATLYWYQQILGQGPKLLIQFQNNGVVDDSQLPKDRFSAERLKGVDSTLKIQPAKLEDSAVYLCASSERTVGIGLYEQYFGPGTRLTVT.

The V gene is TRBV15, the J gene TRBJ2-7; unclear D gene. CDR1 is LNHNV and CDR2 is YYDKDF in the germline V gene (reference sequence). Trimming shortened V by 0 bases and J by 2 bases, and 5 bases separated the two germline ends. This CDR3 is 13 amino acids long. The CDR3 nucleotides read TGTGCCACCAGCAGAGATTCAACCTACGAGCAGTACTTC. As protein: CATSRDSTYEQYF.

The V and J genes are TRBV6-1 and TRBJ1-5; 9 bases align to TRBD1. Germline trimming cut 5 bases from V and 7 bases from J; bases unmatched to any gene: 3. Germline V gives CDR1 MNHNS, CDR2 SASEGT. There are 13 residues in the CDR3. The CDR3 loop reads CASSRQGDQPQHF. In DNA, the CDR3 is TGTGCCAGCAGTCGACAGGGGGACCAGCCCCAGCATTTT.

The gene calls are TRBV5-1 and TRBJ2-1; no reliable D call. The CDR3 runs 17 residues. Deletions cut 0 bases from V and 2 bases from J, with 15 bases between. Germline-derived CDR1 and CDR2 are SGHRS and YFSETQ. Written as DNA, the CDR3 is TGCGCCAGCAGCTTGGTGTTCGGGTCGGCCCCCTACAATGAGCAGTTCTTC. This codes for CASSLVFGSAPYNEQFF.